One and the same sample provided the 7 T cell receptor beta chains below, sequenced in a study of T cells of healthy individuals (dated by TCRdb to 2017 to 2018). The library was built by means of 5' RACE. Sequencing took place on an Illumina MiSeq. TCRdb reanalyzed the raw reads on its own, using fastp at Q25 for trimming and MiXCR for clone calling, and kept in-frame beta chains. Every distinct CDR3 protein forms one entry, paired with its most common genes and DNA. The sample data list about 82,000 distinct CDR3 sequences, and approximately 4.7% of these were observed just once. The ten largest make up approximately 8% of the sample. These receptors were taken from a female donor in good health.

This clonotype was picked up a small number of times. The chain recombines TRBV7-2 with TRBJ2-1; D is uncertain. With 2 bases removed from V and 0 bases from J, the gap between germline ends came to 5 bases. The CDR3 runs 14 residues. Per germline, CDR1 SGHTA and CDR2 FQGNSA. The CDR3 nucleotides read TGTGCCAGCAGCTTACCAGCCTCCTACAATGAGCAGTTCTTC. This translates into CASSLPASYNEQFF.

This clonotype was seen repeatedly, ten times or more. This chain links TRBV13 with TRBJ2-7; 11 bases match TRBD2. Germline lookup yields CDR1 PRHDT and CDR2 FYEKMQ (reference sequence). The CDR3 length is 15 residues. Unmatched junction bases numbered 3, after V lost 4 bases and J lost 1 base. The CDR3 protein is CASSSRLAGSYEQYF. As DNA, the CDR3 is TGTGCCAGCAGCTCGCGACTAGCGGGATCCTACGAGCAGTACTTC.

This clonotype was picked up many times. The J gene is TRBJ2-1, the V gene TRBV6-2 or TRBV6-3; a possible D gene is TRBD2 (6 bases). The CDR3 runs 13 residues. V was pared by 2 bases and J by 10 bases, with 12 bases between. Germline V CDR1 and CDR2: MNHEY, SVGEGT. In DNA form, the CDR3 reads TGTGCCAGCAGTTACACCGGGGGAAGCGAGCAGTTCTTC. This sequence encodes CASSYTGGSEQFF.

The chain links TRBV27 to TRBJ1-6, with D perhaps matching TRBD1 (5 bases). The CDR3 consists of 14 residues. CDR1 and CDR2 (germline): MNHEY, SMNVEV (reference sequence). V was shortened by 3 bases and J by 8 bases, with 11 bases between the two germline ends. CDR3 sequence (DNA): TGTGCCAGCAGTTTCACGGGACGGGATTCACCCCTCCACTTT. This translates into CASSFTGRDSPLHF.

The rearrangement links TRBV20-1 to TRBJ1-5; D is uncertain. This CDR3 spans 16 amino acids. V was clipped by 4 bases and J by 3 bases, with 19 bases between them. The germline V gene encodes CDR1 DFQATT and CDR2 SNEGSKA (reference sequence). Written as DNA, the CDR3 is TGCAGTGCTAACCCCCAGCCGTCCTCCCTCAATCAGCCCCAGCATTTT. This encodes CSANPQPSSLNQPQHF.

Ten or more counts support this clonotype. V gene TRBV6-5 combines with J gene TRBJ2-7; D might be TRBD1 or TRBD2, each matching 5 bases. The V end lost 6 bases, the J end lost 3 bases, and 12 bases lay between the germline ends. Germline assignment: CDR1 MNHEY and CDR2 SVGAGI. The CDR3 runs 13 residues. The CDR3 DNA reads TGTGCCAGCAGCCGGGACGCAGGCTACGAGCAGTACTTC. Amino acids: CASSRDAGYEQYF.

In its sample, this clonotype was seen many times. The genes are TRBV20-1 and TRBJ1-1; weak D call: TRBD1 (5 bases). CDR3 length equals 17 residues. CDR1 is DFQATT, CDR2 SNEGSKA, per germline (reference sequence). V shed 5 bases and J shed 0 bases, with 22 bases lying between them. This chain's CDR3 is CSAPPKGMRLMNTEAFF. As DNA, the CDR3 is TGCAGTGCTCCCCCAAAGGGGATGCGGCTTATGAACACTGAAGCTTTCTTT.